These T cell receptor beta chains were read from a single sample in a study of blood T cell repertoires in COVID-19. Using immunoSEQ multiplex PCR, the repertoire was profiled, and TCRdb retains in-frame clones only, with some absent. Counted here are around 400,000 clones, over 75% occurring once; the ten biggest clones make up 8.5% to 12%. Sequences were obtained from peripheral blood. The receptors derive from a woman between 25 and 40 years old with COVID-19, enrolled during active disease. Each CDR3 is given with its conserved first and last residue. Fields, in order: D gene, clone size, J gene, V gene, CDR3 protein, CDR3 DNA. A D gene is named only where the DNA matches it firmly. Not every row has a clone size; where given, it reads once, few, many or a size class.

d_gene: -; abundance: -; j_gene: TRBJ1-2; v_gene: TRBV5-1; CDR3aa: CASSLEGGYGYTF; CDR3nt: TGCGCCAGCAGCTTGGAAGGGGGCTATGGCTACACCTTC
d_gene: -; abundance: once; j_gene: TRBJ1-2; v_gene: TRBV5-1; CDR3aa: CASSMTAAGKSGYTF; CDR3nt: TGCGCCAGCAGCATGACCGCCGCAGGGAAGAGTGGCTACACCTTC
d_gene: TRBD2; abundance: once; j_gene: TRBJ2-1; v_gene: TRBV4-1; CDR3aa: CASSQRAGVNEQFF; CDR3nt: TGCGCCAGCAGCCAGCGCGCGGGAGTCAATGAGCAGTTCTTC
d_gene: -; abundance: -; j_gene: TRBJ2-7; v_gene: TRBV27; CDR3aa: CASSLSWGYYEQYF; CDR3nt: TGTGCCAGCAGTTTATCATGGGGCTACTACGAGCAGTACTTC
d_gene: -; abundance: -; j_gene: TRBJ2-4; v_gene: TRBV15; CDR3aa: CATSRGLSVGVSQNIQYF; CDR3nt: TGTGCCACCAGCAGAGGGCTTAGTGTGGGAGTAAGCCAAAACATTCAGTACTTC
d_gene: -; abundance: few; j_gene: TRBJ2-3; v_gene: TRBV11-3; CDR3aa: CASSLGVRVTDTQYF; CDR3nt: TGTGCCAGCAGCTTAGGGGTCAGGGTTACAGATACGCAGTATTTT
d_gene: TRBD2; abundance: -; j_gene: TRBJ2-1; v_gene: TRBV29-1; CDR3aa: CSVAKRDDYNEQFF; CDR3nt: TGCAGCGTGGCCAAGCGGGACGACTACAATGAGCAGTTCTTC
d_gene: -; abundance: few; j_gene: TRBJ1-6; v_gene: TRBV6-2/TRBV6-3; CDR3aa: CASSYQTARTYNSPLHF; CDR3nt: TGTGCCAGCAGTTACCAGACAGCTCGGACCTATAATTCACCCCTCCACTTT
d_gene: TRBD1; abundance: -; j_gene: TRBJ1-1; v_gene: TRBV2; CDR3aa: CASSPGTGYTEAFF; CDR3nt: TGTGCCAGCAGTCCCGGGACAGGGTATACTGAAGCTTTCTTT
d_gene: TRBD1; abundance: -; j_gene: TRBJ2-4; v_gene: TRBV29-1; CDR3aa: CSARTGGGILAKNIQYF; CDR3nt: TGCAGCGCCCGGACAGGGGGAGGGATACTAGCCAAAAACATTCAGTACTTC
d_gene: -; abundance: -; j_gene: TRBJ1-3; v_gene: TRBV6-6; CDR3aa: CASRNTGTGNTIYF; CDR3nt: TGTGCCAGCAGAAACACAGGGACTGGAAACACCATATATTTT
d_gene: -; abundance: -; j_gene: TRBJ2-2; v_gene: TRBV28; CDR3aa: CASRGLTTGELFF; CDR3nt: TGTGCCAGCAGGGGACTTACCACCGGGGAGCTGTTTTTT
d_gene: -; abundance: -; j_gene: TRBJ1-2; v_gene: TRBV3-1/TRBV3-2; CDR3aa: CASSQVKGAGGYTF; CDR3nt: TGTGCCAGCAGCCAAGTCAAAGGGGCTGGGGGCTACACCTTC
d_gene: TRBD1; abundance: -; j_gene: TRBJ1-2; v_gene: TRBV7-6; CDR3aa: CASSSGQGTTNYGYTF; CDR3nt: TGTGCCAGCAGCTCGGGACAGGGGACGACTAACTATGGCTACACCTTC
d_gene: TRBD2; abundance: -; j_gene: TRBJ2-3; v_gene: TRBV9; CDR3aa: CASSVGASGRYTQYF; CDR3nt: TGTGCCAGCAGCGTAGGGGCTAGCGGGAGGTATACGCAGTATTTT
d_gene: -; abundance: -; j_gene: TRBJ2-7; v_gene: TRBV7-2; CDR3aa: CASSPRRDSSYEQYF; CDR3nt: TGTGCCAGCAGCCCGAGGCGGGACTCGTCCTACGAGCAGTACTTC
d_gene: -; abundance: -; j_gene: TRBJ2-7; v_gene: TRBV19; CDR3aa: CASSIVGLSSYEQYF; CDR3nt: TGTGCCAGTAGTATTGTGGGGCTCAGCTCCTACGAGCAGTACTTC
d_gene: -; abundance: -; j_gene: TRBJ1-2; v_gene: TRBV14; CDR3aa: CASSRDTKNYGYTF; CDR3nt: TGTGCCAGCAGCCGAGATACTAAGAACTATGGCTACACCTTC
d_gene: -; abundance: -; j_gene: TRBJ1-2; v_gene: TRBV2; CDR3aa: CASRAVGPNYGYTF; CDR3nt: TGTGCCAGCAGGGCCGTGGGCCCGAACTATGGCTACACCTTC
d_gene: -; abundance: -; j_gene: TRBJ2-1; v_gene: TRBV7-3; CDR3aa: CASSLNSGPFNNEQFF; CDR3nt: TGTGCCAGCAGCTTAAACTCAGGGCCCTTTAACAATGAGCAGTTCTTC
d_gene: -; abundance: -; j_gene: TRBJ2-1; v_gene: TRBV2; CDR3aa: CASSKGGGEQFF; CDR3nt: TGTGCCAGCAGCAAAGGGGGGGGTGAGCAGTTCTTC
d_gene: TRBD1; abundance: -; j_gene: TRBJ1-4; v_gene: TRBV4-2; CDR3aa: CASSPDRRNEKLFF; CDR3nt: TGTGCCAGCAGCCCGGACAGGCGGAATGAAAAACTGTTTTTT
d_gene: -; abundance: -; j_gene: TRBJ2-2; v_gene: TRBV23-1; CDR3aa: CASSQLARARCAGELFF; CDR3nt: TGCGCCAGCAGTCAATTGGCCAGGGCAAGGTGCGCCGGGGAGCTGTTTTTT
d_gene: TRBD1; abundance: -; j_gene: TRBJ1-5; v_gene: TRBV30; CDR3aa: CAWRDRADQPQHF; CDR3nt: TGTGCCTGGAGGGACAGGGCCGATCAGCCCCAGCATTTT
d_gene: -; abundance: -; j_gene: TRBJ2-3; v_gene: TRBV5-1; CDR3aa: CASSLVGQGSDTQYF; CDR3nt: TGCGCCAGCAGCTTGGTCGGGCAGGGTTCAGATACGCAGTATTTT
d_gene: -; abundance: once; j_gene: TRBJ1-5; v_gene: TRBV18; CDR3aa: CASSPGSGMPQHF; CDR3nt: TGTGCCAGCTCCCCGGGGTCGGGGATGCCCCAGCATTTT
d_gene: -; abundance: -; j_gene: TRBJ1-2; v_gene: TRBV28; CDR3aa: CAIRQNYGYTF; CDR3nt: TGTGCCATCAGACAGAACTATGGCTACACCTTC
d_gene: TRBD2; abundance: -; j_gene: TRBJ2-3; v_gene: TRBV5-4; CDR3aa: CASQGSGRETDTQYF; CDR3nt: TGTGCCAGCCAGGGGAGCGGGAGAGAGACAGATACGCAGTATTTT
d_gene: TRBD2; abundance: once; j_gene: TRBJ2-7; v_gene: TRBV4-2; CDR3aa: CASSQDIPLAGAEQYF; CDR3nt: TGTGCCAGCAGCCAAGATATTCCTCTAGCGGGGGCCGAGCAGTACTTC
d_gene: TRBD1; abundance: -; j_gene: TRBJ2-3; v_gene: TRBV11-2; CDR3aa: CASSFNRGADTQYF; CDR3nt: TGTGCCAGCAGCTTTAACAGGGGAGCAGATACGCAGTATTTT
d_gene: TRBD2; abundance: few; j_gene: TRBJ2-7; v_gene: TRBV2; CDR3aa: CASRRGLAGGPRHEQYF; CDR3nt: TGTGCCAGCAGGAGGGGACTAGCGGGAGGGCCAAGGCACGAGCAGTACTTC
d_gene: -; abundance: -; j_gene: TRBJ1-4; v_gene: TRBV14; CDR3aa: CASSQGKKYREKLFF; CDR3nt: TGTGCCAGCAGCCAAGGTAAGAAATACAGGGAAAAACTGTTTTTT
d_gene: -; abundance: -; j_gene: TRBJ2-3; v_gene: TRBV7-9; CDR3aa: CASSLEIYDTQYF; CDR3nt: TGTGCCAGCAGCTTGGAGATTTACGATACGCAGTATTTT
d_gene: TRBD1; abundance: once; j_gene: TRBJ2-1; v_gene: TRBV27; CDR3aa: CASSPSSGTGRYNEQFF; CDR3nt: TGTGCCAGCAGTCCCTCCTCCGGGACAGGCCGTTACAATGAGCAGTTCTTC
d_gene: -; abundance: -; j_gene: TRBJ1-6; v_gene: TRBV4-1; CDR3aa: CASSQQGRGYNSPLHF; CDR3nt: TGCGCCAGCAGCCAGCAGGGGCGAGGGTATAATTCACCCCTCCACTTT
d_gene: -; abundance: -; j_gene: TRBJ2-7; v_gene: TRBV28; CDR3aa: CASSLSVPRYEQYF; CDR3nt: TGTGCCAGCAGTTTATCAGTCCCCCGTTACGAGCAGTACTTC
d_gene: TRBD2; abundance: once; j_gene: TRBJ2-1; v_gene: TRBV13; CDR3aa: CASSLLAGVTNEQFF; CDR3nt: TGTGCCAGCAGCTTACTAGCGGGAGTAACCAATGAGCAGTTCTTC
d_gene: TRBD1; abundance: once; j_gene: TRBJ1-2; v_gene: TRBV5-6; CDR3aa: CASSFGQAGYTF; CDR3nt: TGTGCCAGCAGCTTCGGACAGGCCGGCTACACCTTC
d_gene: -; abundance: -; j_gene: TRBJ1-1; v_gene: TRBV10-2; CDR3aa: CASSPSGTEAFF; CDR3nt: TGCGCCAGCAGCCCCTCGGGCACTGAAGCTTTCTTT
d_gene: -; abundance: -; j_gene: TRBJ2-7; v_gene: TRBV7-6; CDR3aa: CASSPLSSRVYEQYF; CDR3nt: TGTGCCAGCAGCCCTTTAAGCTCCAGGGTGTACGAGCAGTACTTC
d_gene: TRBD2; abundance: -; j_gene: TRBJ2-1; v_gene: TRBV7-2; CDR3aa: CASSPWTSGSYEQFF; CDR3nt: TGTGCCAGCAGCCCCTGGACTAGCGGGAGCTATGAGCAGTTCTTC
d_gene: -; abundance: -; j_gene: TRBJ1-1; v_gene: TRBV11-2; CDR3aa: CASKKREPGTEAFF; CDR3nt: TGTGCCAGCAAGAAGAGAGAACCCGGCACTGAAGCTTTCTTT
d_gene: -; abundance: -; j_gene: TRBJ2-5; v_gene: TRBV3-1/TRBV3-2; CDR3aa: CASSVRGQETQYF; CDR3nt: TGTGCCAGCAGCGTGCGGGGCCAAGAGACCCAGTACTTC
d_gene: TRBD1; abundance: -; j_gene: TRBJ1-5; v_gene: TRBV10-1; CDR3aa: CASSAGTGALGNQPQHF; CDR3nt: TGCGCCAGCAGTGCTGGGACAGGGGCCTTGGGCAATCAGCCCCAGCATTTT
d_gene: -; abundance: -; j_gene: TRBJ1-5; v_gene: TRBV19; CDR3aa: CASSKPRGGGNQPQHF; CDR3nt: TGTGCCAGTAGTAAGCCCCGGGGAGGGGGCAATCAGCCCCAGCATTTT
d_gene: TRBD1; abundance: once; j_gene: TRBJ2-1; v_gene: TRBV30; CDR3aa: CAWSVSSGTAPPQFF; CDR3nt: TGTGCCTGGAGTGTATCCTCCGGGACAGCACCCCCGCAGTTCTTC
d_gene: TRBD2; abundance: few; j_gene: TRBJ2-5; v_gene: TRBV4-1; CDR3aa: CASSLAGKQETQYF; CDR3nt: TGCGCCAGCAGCCTAGCGGGAAAACAAGAGACCCAGTACTTC
d_gene: -; abundance: -; j_gene: TRBJ2-7; v_gene: TRBV7-8; CDR3aa: CASSLPGAYEQYF; CDR3nt: TGTGCCAGCAGCTTACCGGGAGCCTACGAGCAGTACTTC
d_gene: TRBD2; abundance: -; j_gene: TRBJ2-2; v_gene: TRBV24-1; CDR3aa: CATSADRTSGTGELFF; CDR3nt: TGTGCCACCAGTGCCGACAGGACTAGCGGAACCGGGGAGCTGTTTTTT